This T cell receptor (beta chain) is drawn from a study of blood T cells in healthy people across ages. A second about 7 to 11 cycle PCR used barcoded and J-beta primers. The yield of each sample was at least 2.5 million CDR3-containing paired-end reads. TCRdb re-called the 5' RACE reads with MiXCR, one entry per CDR3 protein. Among roughly 800,000 distinct CDR3 sequences listed, 35% to 40% were seen once. Findings of the study overall: Leaving the PBMCs unsorted stopped any conclusive comparison of naive versus antigen-experienced cells.

Collection of about 9.4 milliliters of peripheral blood was performed for each donor. On this clonotype itself: What it recognizes is unknown.

This TCR was sampled from a young man in good health. Sequenced: blood.

Here the CDR3 reads CSAKGQGLYEQYF. In DNA, the CDR3 is TGCAGCGCCAAAGGACAGGGGTTGTACGAGCAGTACTTC. The genes are TRBV29-1 and TRBJ2-5; 9 bases align to TRBD1. The DNA end is a closer match to TRBJ2-7, so the J assignment may be wrong. Germline CDR1 is SQVTM and CDR2 is ANQGSEA. This CDR3 has 13 amino acids.